Following are 16 T cell receptor beta chains from one sample sequenced in a study of shared clonotypes between healthy human individuals. Data came from immunoSEQ multiplex PCR; TCRdb stores just in-frame clones and leaves some out. The sample carries a few million clones, 90% to 95% recorded once. Sample: naive CD4+ T cells sorted from blood. Subset meaning: CD45RA+ positively selected. All receptors derive from a man between 18 and 29 years old in good health.

On this clone: The identical CDR3 is also encoded by other nucleotide sequences in the sample. V usage is TRBV7-9 and J usage is TRBJ2-3; no clear D. This CDR3 is 12 amino acids long. Germline loops: CDR1 SEHNR, CDR2 FQNEAQ (reference sequence). Trimming removed 2 bases from V and 4 bases from J, with 4 bases in between. For the CDR3, the DNA is TGTGCCAGCAGCTTATCCTCAGATACGCAGTATTTT. Translating it yields CASSLSSDTQYF.

The rearrangement joins TRBV7-6 to TRBJ2-3; D ambiguous. Germline CDR1 and CDR2: SGHVS and FNYEAQ. Trimming cost V 1 base and J 7 bases, with 18 bases left between them. The CDR3 consists of 16 residues. In DNA, the CDR3 is TGTGCCAGCAGCTTAGGGACCGAATCAGGCCCTCATACGCAGTATTTT. This sequence encodes CASSLGTESGPHTQYF.

The V gene is TRBV4-2, the J gene TRBJ2-5; 7 nucleotides align to TRBD2. The J call may not be correct, given that the DNA end is closer to TRBJ2-7. The CDR3 totals 15 residues. Germline CDR1 is LGHNA and CDR2 is YNFKEQ. The CDR3 bases are TGTGCCAGCAGCCGCACCGGGACTACCGAATACGAGCAGTACTTC. Translated, it gives CASSRTGTTEYEQYF.

The gene calls are TRBV18 and TRBJ1-1; TRBD1 agrees at 10 bases. The V and J ends lost 0 bases and 4 bases, in that order; junction bases with no gene match: 5. Germline lookup yields CDR1 KGHSH and CDR2 LQKENI. The CDR3 sequence is 16 residues long. The CDR3 DNA follows: TGTGCCAGCTCACCACCGACAGGGGGCGAGGGCACTGAAGCTTTCTTT. Encoded protein: CASSPPTGGEGTEAFF.

J is TRBJ1-2 and V is TRBV2; D is uncertain. V lost 6 bases, J lost 8 bases, and 16 bases lay in between. The CDR3 has 13 amino acids. Per germline, CDR1 SNHLY and CDR2 FYNNEI. CDR3 bases: TGTGCCAGCAGAGAGGACTTCCGACCGGGCTACACCTTC. Its translation is CASREDFRPGYTF.

With respect to this clone: Other nucleotide sequences in the sample specify the same CDR3. This chain links TRBV9 with TRBJ1-2; no clear D gene. V lost 0 bases and J 2 bases, leaving 5 bases between the germline ends. The CDR3 runs to 13 residues. Germline-derived CDR1 and CDR2 are SGDLS and YYNGEE. The CDR3 protein is CASSVDSNYGYTF. CDR3 coding DNA: TGTGCCAGCAGCGTAGACAGCAACTATGGCTACACCTTC.

The chain combines TRBV5-1 with TRBJ1-6; D remains unclear. CDR1 is SGHRS, CDR2 YFSETQ, per germline. The CDR3 has 14 residues. V lost 1 base, J lost 7 bases, and 9 bases lay in between. In nucleotides, the CDR3 is TGCGCCAGCAGCTTGCTCTACAGAAATTCACCCCTCCACTTT. Amino acid sequence: CASSLLYRNSPLHF. The variable domain in full, completed from reference TRBV5-1 and TRBJ1-6, reads KAGVTQTPRYLIKTRGQQVTLSCSPISGHRSVSWYQQTPGQGLQFLFEYFSETQRNKGNFPGRFSGRQFSNSRSEMNVSTLELGDSALYLCASSLLYRNSPLHFGNGTRLTVT.

The chain links TRBV7-2 to TRBJ1-6; D may be TRBD1 (6 bases). CDR3 length: 14 amino acids. V lost 2 bases and J 5 bases, leaving 7 bases between the germline ends. The germline V gene has CDR1 SGHTA and CDR2 FQGNSA. CDR3 DNA: TGTGCCAGCAGCTTAACAGGGAATAATTCACCCCTCCACTTT. Translation gives CASSLTGNNSPLHF.

Turning to this clone: This specimen includes other DNA sequences encoding the same CDR3. The genes are TRBV11-2 and TRBJ2-5; no reliable D call. This CDR3 contains 12 residues. V lost 1 base, J lost 5 bases, and 5 bases lay in between. The germline gives CDR1 SGHAT, CDR2 FQNNGV. Here the CDR3 reads CASSLVLETQYF. The CDR3 nucleotides read TGTGCCAGCAGCTTAGTCTTGGAGACCCAGTACTTC.

The chain combines TRBV10-3 with TRBJ2-1, with a weak D call TRBD1 (6 bases). Deletions cut 10 bases from V and 0 bases from J, with 7 bases between. The CDR3 runs to 12 residues. Germline V gene data show CDR1 as ENHRY and CDR2 as SYGVKD. The CDR3 loop reads CATRGSYNEQFF. The CDR3 coding sequence is TGTGCCACCAGGGGCTCCTACAATGAGCAGTTCTTC.

The chain combines TRBV23-1 with TRBJ2-5; 8 bases are shared with TRBD1. TRBV23-1 counts as an open reading frame of uncertain function. This CDR3 spans 20 amino acids. With 1 base clipped from V and 2 bases from J, the junction kept 18 bases outside the gene matches. The CDR3 nucleotides are TGCGCCAGCAGTCAATGGACAGGGTTCGGGTTCCCACAGAAACAAGAGACCCAGTACTTC. Translated: CASSQWTGFGFPQKQETQYF.

A remark on this clone: The sample contains more than one DNA sequence encoding this CDR3. This sequence joins TRBV5-1 and TRBJ1-2; TRBD1 is a possible D gene (6 bases). CDR1 and CDR2 (germline): SGHRS, YFSETQ. This CDR3 is built from 12 residues. V lost 1 base to trimming and J lost 5 bases, with 6 bases between them. The CDR3, as DNA: TGCGCCAGCAGCTTGACAGGGTATGGCTACACCTTC. Its translation: CASSLTGYGYTF.

This chain connects TRBV15 to TRBJ2-3, with D hard to call. V lost 0 bases to trimming and J lost 13 bases, with 8 bases between them. The CDR3 loop spans 11 amino acids. Germline V gene lookup returns CDR1 LNHNV and CDR2 YYDKDF (reference sequence). The CDR3, as DNA: TGTGCCACCAGCAGAGATTCTAGGAAGTATTTT. Amino acids: CATSRDSRKYF. The complete variable domain, with remaining parts taken from reference TRBV15 and TRBJ2-3, reads DAMVIQNPRYQVTQFGKPVTLSCSQTLNHNVMYWYQQKSSQAPKLLFHYYDKDFNNEADTPDNFQSRRPNTSFCFLDIRSPGLGDTAMYLCATSRDSRKYFGPGTRLTVL.

The genes are TRBV7-2 and TRBJ2-5; the D gene is possibly TRBD1 (6 bases). The CDR3 extends over 18 amino acids. Germline CDR1 SGHTA, CDR2 FQGNSA. The V and J ends lost 2 bases and 0 bases respectively, with 19 bases between them. The CDR3 spells CASSLLVFPGANQETQYF. CDR3 nucleotide sequence: TGTGCCAGCAGCTTATTGGTTTTTCCAGGGGCAAACCAAGAGACCCAGTACTTC.

The chain recombines TRBV7-9 with TRBJ2-5; 7 bases are shared with TRBD2. Germline CDR1 SEHNR, CDR2 FQNEAQ (reference sequence). Unmatched junction bases numbered 6, after V lost 11 bases and J lost 3 bases. This CDR3 has 12 residues. The CDR3 nucleotides are TGTGCCGGAATAAGCGGGGAAGAGACCCAGTACTTC. Protein sequence: CAGISGEETQYF.

Remarks on this clone: Other DNA sequences in this specimen translate into the identical CDR3. The chain combines TRBV11-2 with TRBJ1-2; D is unresolved. Germline assignment: CDR1 SGHAT and CDR2 FQNNGV. Trimming left V 3 bases short and J 2 bases short, with 7 bases between. This CDR3 spans 13 amino acids. This CDR3 is CASSFGSNYGYTF. DNA of the CDR3: TGTGCCAGCAGCTTTGGTTCCAACTATGGCTACACCTTC.